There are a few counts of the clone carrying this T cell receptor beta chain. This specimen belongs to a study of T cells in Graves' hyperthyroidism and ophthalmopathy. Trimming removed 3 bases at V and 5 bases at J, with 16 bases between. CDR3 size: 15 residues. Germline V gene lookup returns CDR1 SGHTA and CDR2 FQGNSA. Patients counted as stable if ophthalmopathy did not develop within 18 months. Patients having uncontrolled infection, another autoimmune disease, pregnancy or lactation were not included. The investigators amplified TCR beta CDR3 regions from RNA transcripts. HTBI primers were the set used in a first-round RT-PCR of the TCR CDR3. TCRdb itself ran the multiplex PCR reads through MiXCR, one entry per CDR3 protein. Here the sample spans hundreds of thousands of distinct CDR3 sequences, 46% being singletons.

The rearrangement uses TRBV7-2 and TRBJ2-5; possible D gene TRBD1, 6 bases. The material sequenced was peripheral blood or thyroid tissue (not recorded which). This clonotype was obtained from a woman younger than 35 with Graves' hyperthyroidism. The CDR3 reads CASSFPGALGETQYF. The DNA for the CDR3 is TGTGCCAGCAGCTTTCCAGGGGCACTCGGGGAGACCCAGTACTTC.